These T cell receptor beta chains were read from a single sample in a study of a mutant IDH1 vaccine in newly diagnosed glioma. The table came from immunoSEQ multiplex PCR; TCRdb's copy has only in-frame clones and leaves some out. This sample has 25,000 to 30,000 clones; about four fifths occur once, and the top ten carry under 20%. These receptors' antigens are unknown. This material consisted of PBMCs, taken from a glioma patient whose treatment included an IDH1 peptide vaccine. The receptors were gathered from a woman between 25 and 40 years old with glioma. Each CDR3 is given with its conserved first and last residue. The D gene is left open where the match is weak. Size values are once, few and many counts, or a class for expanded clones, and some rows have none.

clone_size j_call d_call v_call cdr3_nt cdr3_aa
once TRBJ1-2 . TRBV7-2 TGTGCCAGCAGGACAGGACCGGGAGGCTACACCTTC CASRTGPGGYTF
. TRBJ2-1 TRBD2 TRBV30 TGTGCCTGGAGTAACATAAAACGGGTTGGAGCGGGGAGGGATGAGCAGTTCTTC CAWSNIKRVGAGRDEQFF
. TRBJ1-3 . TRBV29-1 TGCAGCGCAGTGACAGCCTCTGGAAACACCATATATTTT CSAVTASGNTIYF
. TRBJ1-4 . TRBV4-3 TGCGCCAGCAGCCAAGAGGGGGGGTCCCGAGGTGAAAAACTGTTTTTT CASSQEGGSRGEKLFF
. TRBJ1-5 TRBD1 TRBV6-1 TGTGCCAGCAGACCGGGACAGGGCGGTCAGCCCCAGCATTTT CASRPGQGGQPQHF
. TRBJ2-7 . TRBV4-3 TGCGCCAGCAGCCGCAATCAGGACGGCACCTACGAGCAGTACTTC CASSRNQDGTYEQYF
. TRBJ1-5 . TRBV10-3 TGTGCCATCAGTGAGGGGAATAGCAATCAGCCCCAGCATTTT CAISEGNSNQPQHF
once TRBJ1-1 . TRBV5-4 TGTGCCAGCAGCTTTTCGAACACTGAAGCTTTCTTT CASSFSNTEAFF
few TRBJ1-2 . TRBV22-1 TGTCCTGGGAGCGCACGACGGGCCTACACCTTC CPGSARRAYTF
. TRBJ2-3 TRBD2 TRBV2 TGTGCCAGCAGTGGAGGACGGGGGGGCGGCACAGATACGCAGTATTTT CASSGGRGGGTDTQYF
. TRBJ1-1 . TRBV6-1 TGTGCCAGCAGTGCACCGCGTCCCGACGGGACTGAAGCTTTCTTT CASSAPRPDGTEAFF
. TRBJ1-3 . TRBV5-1 TGCGCCAGCAGCTTTGAAGGAAACACCATATATTTT CASSFEGNTIYF
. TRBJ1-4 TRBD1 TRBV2 TGTGCCAGCAGTGAACAGGGGACAGCAACTAATGAAAAACTGTTTTTT CASSEQGTATNEKLFF
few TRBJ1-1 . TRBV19 TGTGCCAGTAGTTTGACACCGAACACTGAAGCTTTCTTT CASSLTPNTEAFF
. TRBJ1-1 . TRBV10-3 TGTGCCACCTCGCCGGGGTACACTGAAGCTTTCTTT CATSPGYTEAFF
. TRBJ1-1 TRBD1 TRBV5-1 TGCGCCAGCAGCTCCGGACAGGGGGTTGGTGAAGCTTTCTTT CASSSGQGVGEAFF
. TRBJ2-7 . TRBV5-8 TGTGCCAGCAGCTCAGCATTGGCGGGAAAGTACGAGCAGTACTTC CASSSALAGKYEQYF
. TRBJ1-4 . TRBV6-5 TGTGCCAGCAGTACTAGGGGGGATGAAAAACTGTTTTTT CASSTRGDEKLFF
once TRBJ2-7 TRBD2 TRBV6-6 TGTGCCAGCAGCTTACTAGCGGGGGGGCAAGGCGAGCAGTACTTC CASSLLAGGQGEQYF
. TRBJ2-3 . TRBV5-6 TGTGCCAGCAGCTTGGATGGGTCCCTTATAACTTTGGGAGATACGCAGTATTTT CASSLDGSLITLGDTQYF
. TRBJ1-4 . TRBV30 TGTGCCTGGAAGGGGGGCAGGTATAATGAAAAACTGTTTTTT CAWKGGRYNEKLFF
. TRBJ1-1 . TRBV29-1 TGCAGCGTGGAGGACGTTTCGGAAGCTTTCTTT CSVEDVSEAFF
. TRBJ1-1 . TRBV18 TGTGCCAGCTCACCACTCGGCACTGAAGCTTTCTTT CASSPLGTEAFF
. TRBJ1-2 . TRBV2 TGTGCCAGCAGTGACCTAGGCTATGGCTACACCTTC CASSDLGYGYTF
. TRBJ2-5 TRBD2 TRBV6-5 TGTGCCAGCAGCCCAGCGGGGGGCCGGGAGACCCAGTACTTC CASSPAGGRETQYF
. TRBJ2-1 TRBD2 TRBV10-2 TGCGCCACCAAGGTTCGACTAGCGGGGTACAATGAGCAGTTCTTC CATKVRLAGYNEQFF
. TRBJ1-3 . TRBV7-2 TGTGCCAGCAGCCCGCCCCCGGGGCGGGGATCTGGAAACACCATATATTTT CASSPPPGRGSGNTIYF
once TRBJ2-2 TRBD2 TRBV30 TGTGCCTGGGGGGACTACCTGGCCGGGGAGCTGTTTTTT CAWGDYLAGELFF
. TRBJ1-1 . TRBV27 TGTGCCAGCAGTCCCTTACTAGGCGGGGATGAAGCTTTCTTT CASSPLLGGDEAFF
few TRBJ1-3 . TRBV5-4 TGTGCCAGCAGTACGGGGGTCTCTGGAAACACCATATATTTT CASSTGVSGNTIYF
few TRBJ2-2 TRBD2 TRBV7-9 TGTGCCAGCCGCTTGCCGGCGGGGGACGGGGAGCTGTTTTTT CASRLPAGDGELFF
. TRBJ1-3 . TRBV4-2 TGTGCCAGCAGCCAAGATCATAGGGCCCTCTCTGGAAACACCATATATTTT CASSQDHRALSGNTIYF
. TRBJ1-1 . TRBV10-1 TGCGCCAGCAGTGAACTGACCTTACCAAGGGCTTTCTTT CASSELTLPRAFF
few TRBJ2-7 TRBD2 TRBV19 TGTGCCAGTAGTATCAGGGCTAGCGGATCCTACGAGCAGTACTTC CASSIRASGSYEQYF
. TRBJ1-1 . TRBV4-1 TGCGCCAGCAAGGTCTTGGGCGGGAACACTGAAGCTTTCTTT CASKVLGGNTEAFF
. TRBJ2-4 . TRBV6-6 TGTGCCAGCAGCCCCTGGGATCTAGCCAAAAACATTCAGTACTTC CASSPWDLAKNIQYF
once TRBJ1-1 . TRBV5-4 TGTGCCAGCAGCTTGTTCGAGAACACTGAAGCTTTCTTT CASSLFENTEAFF
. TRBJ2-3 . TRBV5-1 TGCGCCAGCAGCCTACTGTCTGTCCGTCCGAGATCTAGCACAGATACGCAGTATTTT CASSLLSVRPRSSTDTQYF
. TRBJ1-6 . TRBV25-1 TGTGCCAGCAGTGAGTTGAGGAACTATAATTCACCCCTCCACTTT CASSELRNYNSPLHF
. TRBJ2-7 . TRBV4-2 TGTGCCAGCAGCCCGTTAGGGGAATCCTCCTACGAGCAGTACTTC CASSPLGESSYEQYF
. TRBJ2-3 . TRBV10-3 TGTGCCATCAGTGACCCCAGGGTCGCAGATACGCAGTATTTT CAISDPRVADTQYF
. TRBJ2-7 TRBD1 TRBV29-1 TGCAGCGTCGAGACGGACAGGGACTACGAGCAGTACTTC CSVETDRDYEQYF
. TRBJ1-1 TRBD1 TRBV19 TGTGCCAGTAGTATGACAGGGGCTGAAGCTTTCTTT CASSMTGAEAFF
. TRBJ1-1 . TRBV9 TGTGCCAGCAGCGGACAGGCGTTTCCCACTGAAGCTTTCTTT CASSGQAFPTEAFF
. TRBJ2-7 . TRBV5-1 TGCGCCAGCAGCGAGGACTCTTACTACGAGCAGTACTTC CASSEDSYYEQYF
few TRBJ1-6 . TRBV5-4 TGTGCCAGCAGCTGGGGGGCAGGGACCACACCCCTCCACTTT CASSWGAGTTPLHF
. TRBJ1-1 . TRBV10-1 TGCGCCAGCAGCCTAGGATCCGTAGGGGGGAACACTGAAGCTTTCTTT CASSLGSVGGNTEAFF
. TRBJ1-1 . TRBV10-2 TGCGCCAGCAGTGAGCCACAGACTGTTGAAGCTTTCTTT CASSEPQTVEAFF
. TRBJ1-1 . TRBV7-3 TGTGCCAGCAGCTCTGGGTGGAACACTGAAGCTTTCTTT CASSSGWNTEAFF
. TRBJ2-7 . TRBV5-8 TGTGCCAGCAGCTTGGTAGTGCAGGGCCACGAGCAGTACTTC CASSLVVQGHEQYF
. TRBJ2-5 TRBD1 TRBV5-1 TGCGCCAGCAGCTTGGCGACAGGGATGGAGACCCAGTACTTC CASSLATGMETQYF
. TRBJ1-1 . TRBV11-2 TGTGCCAGCAGCTCCATGGACAGCTTTGAAGCTTTCTTT CASSSMDSFEAFF
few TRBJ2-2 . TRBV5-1 TGCGCCAGCAGCTTGAGGGGATTTACCGGGGAGCTGTTTTTT CASSLRGFTGELFF
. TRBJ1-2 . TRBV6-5 TGTGCCAGCAGTTACTCGGAGGGGCTAAGTTACACCTTC CASSYSEGLSYTF
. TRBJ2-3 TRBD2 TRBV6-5 TGTGCCAGCAGTTACGAGCCAGCGGGGAATGCAGATACGCAGTATTTT CASSYEPAGNADTQYF
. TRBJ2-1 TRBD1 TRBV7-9 TGTGCCAGCAGCCCCCGGACAGGGGCACAGGCCTACAATGAGCAGTTCTTC CASSPRTGAQAYNEQFF
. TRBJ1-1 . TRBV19 TGTGCCAGTAGTATTAGGACAGCAATGAACACTGAAGCTTTCTTT CASSIRTAMNTEAFF
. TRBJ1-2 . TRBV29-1 TGCAGCGTTGAACACCCCGGGGGGGCAGATGTGGGAGGCTACACCTTC CSVEHPGGADVGGYTF
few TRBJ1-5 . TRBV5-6 TGTGCCAGCAGCTTTTCGGGGTCTAGGCAGCCCCAGCATTTT CASSFSGSRQPQHF
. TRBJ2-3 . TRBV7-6 TGTGCCAGCAGCCCGGGGGAGATCACAGATACGCAGTATTTT CASSPGEITDTQYF